Following are 25 T cell receptor beta chains from one sample sequenced in a study of shared clonotypes between healthy human individuals (dated by TCRdb to 2020 to 2021). The library was made by the immunoSEQ multiplex PCR assay. Sourced from immuneACCESS, this table was stored by TCRdb with only in-frame sequences that have V and J called. A share of the clones is absent; for the studies checked, an unresolved V gene accounts for under half, and the remainder has no known explanation. The sample profile shows about 2 million clones; over 85% of them were found once. The ten largest account for roughly 1.2% of the sample. CD8 naive samples were obtained by positive selection for CCR7 among CD45RO-negative cells, yielding a CD45RA+CCR7+ population from which TemRA cells were excluded. Sequencing was carried out using naive CD8+ T cells sorted from blood. What the cell subset or site label conveys for this sample: CD45RA+CCR7+. These TCRs come from a man aged 18 to 30 in good health.

This clone came up once. V usage is TRBV27 and J usage is TRBJ1-4; TRBD1 is a possible D gene (6 bases). CDR3 length: 15 residues. The germline CDR1 and CDR2 sequences are MNHEY and SMNVEV (reference sequence). The germline V and J ends were trimmed by 6 bases and 3 bases, with 14 bases remaining between them. The CDR3 DNA sequence: TGTGCCAGCAGCCAGGGGTTCTCCTCTAATGAAAAACTGTTTTTT. Encoded protein: CASSQGFSSNEKLFF.

The V call is TRBV11-2, the J call TRBJ2-7; TRBD1 might be the D (5 bases). Trimming left V 5 bases short and J 0 bases short, with 17 bases between. The CDR3 is 16 amino acids. CDR1 and CDR2 (germline): SGHAT, FQNNGV. CDR3: CASSPSRGIGSYEQYF. The CDR3 nucleotides are TGTGCCAGCAGCCCATCAAGGGGAATCGGCTCCTACGAGCAGTACTTC.

This clone came up once. This chain uses TRBV28 with TRBJ2-3, with D perhaps assigned TRBD1 or TRBD2 (7 bases each). Per germline, CDR1 MDHEN and CDR2 SYDVKM. There are 14 residues in the CDR3. The V and J ends lost 8 bases and 5 bases respectively, with 17 bases between them. This CDR3 is CASGRGGDGDTQYF. DNA for the CDR3: TGTGCCAGCGGCAGGGGGGGGGACGGAGATACGCAGTATTTT.

The rearrangement uses TRBV13 and TRBJ1-4; weak D call: TRBD1 (6 bases). This CDR3 is built from 15 residues. CDR1 is PRHDT and CDR2 is FYEKMQ in the germline V gene (reference sequence). V lost 4 bases and J 8 bases, leaving 17 bases between the germline ends. In DNA form, the CDR3 reads TGTGCCAGCAGCTCTTTCGGTGGGGGCGGAGAAAAACTGTTTTTT. Amino acid sequence: CASSSFGGGGEKLFF.

The chain has TRBV7-3 and TRBJ2-2; no clear D gene. In germline, CDR1 is SGHTA, CDR2 FQGTGA. The V and J ends lost 1 base and 7 bases respectively, with 4 bases between them. This CDR3 region has 12 residues. CDR3 region: CASSLNYGELFF. CDR3 DNA sequence: TGTGCCAGCAGCTTAAATTACGGGGAGCTGTTTTTT.

With respect to this clone: A read error may account for a junction end that differs from germline. V is TRBV10-3 and J is TRBJ1-2; D not certain. From germline, CDR1 is ENHRY and CDR2 SYGVKD. This CDR3 region has 11 residues. The CDR3 DNA is TGTGCCATCAGTGAGTCAGAAAACAGACTTTTC. This gives the protein CAISESENRLF.

The chain links TRBV7-9 to TRBJ2-5; no clear D. CDR3 length equals 15 residues. Trimming took 0 bases from V and 7 from J, leaving 15 bases between them. Germline V gives CDR1 SEHNR, CDR2 FQNEAQ (reference sequence). For the CDR3, the DNA is TGTGCCAGCAGCTTAGCGCTCGGCGAGCTGGGGACCCAGTACTTC. Translation gives CASSLALGELGTQYF.

The genes are TRBV5-6 and TRBJ2-7, with 7 bases matching TRBD2. Germline CDR1 is SGHDT and CDR2 is YYEEEE. The CDR3 is 14 residues long. V shed 3 bases and J 3 bases; nucleotides not matched to a gene: 6. CDR3 protein: CASSWGGFHYEQYF. The CDR3 DNA sequence: TGTGCCAGCAGCTGGGGGGGTTTCCACTACGAGCAGTACTTC. Filled out from reference TRBV5-6 and TRBJ2-7, the complete variable domain reads DAGVTQSPTHLIKTRGQQVTLRCSPKSGHDTVSWYQQALGQGPQFIFQYYEEEERQRGNFPDRFSGHQFPNYSSELNVNALLLGDSALYLCASSWGGFHYEQYFGPGTRLTVT.

J is TRBJ1-2 and V is TRBV30, with D unclear. CDR1 GTSNPN and CDR2 SVGIG come from the germline V gene (reference sequence). This CDR3 region has 13 residues. V was pared by 1 base and J by 6 bases, with 12 bases between. The CDR3 protein is CAWSDLSRDGYTF. CDR3 DNA: TGTGCCTGGAGTGACCTGTCCCGGGATGGCTACACCTTC.

This sequence joins TRBV7-6 and TRBJ2-1, with TRBD2 matching 9 bases. The CDR3 is made up of 16 amino acids. CDR1 SGHVS and CDR2 FNYEAQ come from the germline V gene. V was clipped by 4 bases and J by 4 bases; unmatched bases: 8. The CDR3 nucleotides read TGTGCCAGCAGCTCCTCTTTAGCGGGAGAGTACAATGAGCAGTTCTTC. As protein: CASSSSLAGEYNEQFF.

The CDR3 nucleotides are TGTGCCAGCAGTTACTCGATAGGCTTCCAAGAGACCCAGTACTTC. The encoded protein is CASSYSIGFQETQYF. V and J are TRBV6-5 and TRBJ2-5; D unresolved. The CDR3 spans 15 residues. Trimming shortened V by 0 bases and J by 1 base, and 9 bases separated the two germline ends. The V gene's germline CDR1 is MNHEY and CDR2 SVGAGI.

The J gene is TRBJ2-7, the V gene TRBV6-1; 8 bases match TRBD1. Unmatched junction bases numbered 2, after V lost 6 bases and J lost 4 bases. CDR1 MNHNS and CDR2 SASEGT come from the germline V gene. This CDR3 spans 12 amino acids. The CDR3 bases are TGTGCCAGCAGGGACAGGGCGTACGAGCAGTACTTC. This encodes CASRDRAYEQYF.

The CDR3 loop reads CASSYSDPGYEQYF. CDR3 in DNA: TGTGCCAGCAGTTACTCTGACCCCGGGTACGAGCAGTACTTC. The rearrangement uses TRBV6-6 and TRBJ2-5, with D uncertain. The J call may be in error: the DNA end matches TRBJ2-7 better. The CDR3 contains 14 residues. The germline gives CDR1 MNHNY, CDR2 SVGAGI (reference sequence).

The rearrangement uses TRBV10-2 and TRBJ1-1; D remains unclear. Germline CDR1 WSHSY, CDR2 SAAADI. The CDR3 extends over 15 amino acids. V lost 0 bases, J lost 8 bases, and 16 bases lay in between. The CDR3, as DNA: TGCGCCAGCAGTGAGTCGAATTTCATACCCCAGGAAGCTTTCTTT. Its translation is CASSESNFIPQEAFF.

This clone was recorded a few times. The chain links TRBV28 to TRBJ1-2; possible D gene TRBD1, 6 bases. The CDR3 is made up of 12 amino acids. Germline lookup yields CDR1 MDHEN and CDR2 SYDVKM. Deletions cut 7 bases from V and 6 bases from J, with 12 bases between. In nucleotides, the CDR3 is TGTGCCAGCACCGAAGGGGGAGATGGCTACACCTTC. Translation: CASTEGGDGYTF.

This clone was seen a single time. The chain combines TRBV27 with TRBJ2-7; D not resolved. V lost 5 bases to trimming and J lost 1 base, with 12 bases between them. The CDR3 runs 14 residues. Germline V lookup: CDR1 MNHEY, CDR2 SMNVEV (reference sequence). The CDR3 protein is CASSKGPLSYEQYF. CDR3 sequence (DNA): TGTGCCAGCAGTAAAGGGCCCCTGTCCTACGAGCAGTACTTC.

V usage is TRBV5-1 and J usage is TRBJ1-5, with unresolved D. The V end was cut by 1 base, the J end by 7 bases, with 9 bases between. The CDR3 covers 13 residues. Per germline, CDR1 SGHRS and CDR2 YFSETQ. As DNA, the CDR3 is TGCGCCAGCAGCTTGTATGGTGGACAGCCCCAGCATTTT. It yields the protein CASSLYGGQPQHF.

The chain is built from TRBV6-5 and TRBJ1-3, with D unclear. V was pared by 4 bases and J by 1 base, with 11 bases between. The CDR3 has 15 residues. Germline V gene lookup returns CDR1 MNHEY and CDR2 SVGAGI. CDR3 protein: CASSSRTESGNTIYF. The CDR3 DNA follows: TGTGCCAGCAGTTCCCGGACTGAATCTGGAAACACCATATATTTT.

This sequence joins TRBV6-6 and TRBJ1-4; 8 positions match TRBD1. The CDR3 has 13 residues. CDR1 and CDR2 from the germline V gene are MNHNY and SVGAGI (reference sequence). V was clipped by 6 bases and J by 7 bases; unmatched bases: 4. The CDR3 reads CASRPGQGEKLFF. The CDR3 DNA sequence: TGTGCCAGCAGACCCGGACAGGGTGAAAAACTGTTTTTT.

The CDR3 here is CATSTLQRYEQYF. CDR3 nucleotide sequence: TGTGCCACCAGCACCTTACAACGCTACGAGCAGTACTTC. The chain joins TRBV15 to TRBJ2-7; D gene uncertain. Germline lookup yields CDR1 LNHNV and CDR2 YYDKDF (reference sequence). The V end was cut by 4 bases, the J end by 3 bases, with 10 bases between. The length of the CDR3 is 13 residues.

The chain employs TRBV13 and TRBJ1-2; 8 nucleotides match TRBD1. CDR3 length: 15 amino acids. V was pared by 5 bases and J by 7 bases, with 12 bases of the junction left unmatched. The germline V gene has CDR1 PRHDT and CDR2 FYEKMQ (reference sequence). In nucleotides, the CDR3 is TGTGCCAGCAGCCCGTCCGGGACAGGATCCTCTGGCTACACCTTC. Amino acids: CASSPSGTGSSGYTF.

J is TRBJ2-7 and V is TRBV6-6, with D tentatively TRBD2 (5 bases). The V end lost 2 bases, the J end lost 0 bases, and 11 bases lay between the germline ends. CDR3 length: 15 amino acids. Looked up from germline, CDR1 is MNHNY and CDR2 is SVGAGI (reference sequence). DNA for the CDR3: TGTGCCAGCAGTTACGGGGAGCTCCACTCCTACGAGCAGTACTTC. Translating gives CASSYGELHSYEQYF.

For this clone: Other nucleotide sequences from this sample produce the same CDR3. The chain couples TRBV12-5 to TRBJ2-1; D gene unclear. This CDR3 is built from 12 residues. CDR1 and CDR2 (germline): LGHNT, FRNRAP. V was pared by 5 bases and J by 3 bases, with 5 bases between. CDR3 residues: CASGPDYNEQFF. The CDR3 region has the DNA TGTGCTAGTGGTCCAGACTACAATGAGCAGTTCTTC.

The V and J genes are TRBV10-2 and TRBJ2-1; 11 nucleotides line up with TRBD2. J was trimmed by 7 bases and V by 0 bases; bases with no gene match: 8. CDR3 length: 17 residues. The germline V gene encodes CDR1 WSHSY and CDR2 SAAADI. The CDR3 DNA sequence: TGCGCCAGCAGTGAGTCGCTAGCGGGAGGCCTTGGGAATGAGCAGTTCTTC. Translating gives CASSESLAGGLGNEQFF.

The chain recombines TRBV10-3 with TRBJ2-7, with D perhaps given as TRBD1 or TRBD2 (6 bases each). Germline V gene sequence: CDR1 ENHRY, CDR2 SYGVKD. The CDR3 sequence is 16 residues long. Trimming left V 8 bases short and J 4 bases short, with 24 bases between. CDR3 bases: TGTGCCATCGGGCCAGGGGAGGTTTTGGTAGCTTACGAGCAGTACTTC. It translates to CAIGPGEVLVAYEQYF.